This TCR beta chain was sequenced for a study of CD8 T cells in ankylosing spondylitis. This clonotype was found once. As yet, its antigen is unknown. Per the germline V gene, CDR1 is SEHNR and CDR2 is FQNEAQ (reference sequence). V lost 0 bases and J lost 2; bases outside the gene matches: 2. This CDR3 is 15 amino acids long. MiXCR was run by TCRdb on the 5' RACE reads, yielding one entry per CDR3 protein. The repertoire includes around 770,000 distinct CDR3 sequences, roughly 19% of them detected once, and 15% to 20% sits in the top ten. Findings and limits, study-wide: Seven to nine highly homologous variants formed a TCR beta motif that appeared characteristic of ankylosing spondylitis blood. Prior literature has documented some motif variants in synovial fluid and blood from reactive arthritis.

The specimen sequenced was blood, either unsorted or a sorted T cell fraction (not recorded which). The chain has TRBV7-9 and TRBJ2-7; 9 nucleotides match TRBD2. The origin of this receptor is a male donor with ankylosing spondylitis. The CDR3 nucleotides are TGTGCCAGCAGCTTAGCGGCTAGCGGGACCTACGAGCAGTACTTC. Translating gives CASSLAASGTYEQYF.